This T cell receptor beta chain was sequenced for a study of T cell changes during pregnancy in multiple sclerosis (dated by TCRdb to between 2018 and 2021). Some background on the complete study: The study looked at changes in the T cell repertoire across pregnancy in women with multiple sclerosis.

Receptors were amplified or captured by the immunoSEQ multiplex PCR assay. TCRdb took over this immuneACCESS table, retaining in-frame rearrangements with V and J assigned. Such tables are incomplete; in checked studies, under half of the missing clones stem from an unresolved V gene, and the remainder is unexplained. This sample has fewer than 40,000 clones in its table, and over 75% of those were observed once. Of the sample, under 15% falls within the top ten clones. The V end gives up 2 bases and the J end 1 base, leaving 1 base in the junction not matched to a gene. Counted from cysteine to phenylalanine, this CDR3 has 14 amino acids. Of the read, only the CDR3 DNA is kept; its 42 bases are in frame from base 1. Via the germline V gene (reference sequence), CDR1 is MNHEY and CDR2 SMNVEV. As regards this clone: Its antigen is currently not known. It has no much larger one-base neighbor in the sample; base qualities were not kept.

Recombination linked TRBV27 to TRBJ2-5; TRBD2 aligns with 7 central bases. This TCR came from a female donor with multiple sclerosis, enrolled in a pregnancy study. Here the sequenced sample was CD8+ T cells from peripheral blood mononuclear cells, taken in the first trimester of pregnancy. This receptor has the CDR3 CASSLIAGQETQYF. The DNA is TGTGCCAGCAGTTTAATAGCGGGCCAAGAGACCCAGTACTTC.